A single sample gave rise to the 28 T cell receptor beta chains below, sequenced in a study of cytomegalovirus exposure and HLA in healthy donors. Assay used: immunoSEQ multiplex PCR; TCRdb lists only in-frame clones, some missing. The data show 250,000 to 300,000 clones, 65% to 90% seen once. Sequencing was carried out using PBMCs. The receptors come from a woman aged 18 to 35 in good health and CMV-seronegative.

The chain combines TRBV11-3 with TRBJ2-1, with unresolved D. This CDR3 comprises 13 residues. CDR1 is SGHNT and CDR2 is YENEEA in the germline V gene. V was clipped by 2 bases and J by 6 bases, with 8 bases between them. In nucleotides, the CDR3 is TGTGCCAGCAGCTTATACTACCTCAATGAGCAGTTCTTC. Protein product: CASSLYYLNEQFF.

The rearrangement joins TRBV9 to TRBJ2-3, with no clear D. Germline V CDR1 and CDR2: SGDLS, YYNGEE. V was trimmed by 1 base and J by 0 bases, leaving 6 bases between them. The CDR3 is made up of 14 amino acids. CDR3 in DNA: TGTGCCAGCAGCGTATACGGGAGCACAGATACGCAGTATTTT. As protein: CASSVYGSTDTQYF.

Notes on this clone: Additional DNA sequences in this sample encode the identical CDR3. The CDR3 here is CAWSGQGNQPQHF. In DNA form, the CDR3 reads TGTGCCTGGAGTGGACAGGGGAATCAGCCCCAGCATTTT. The V call is TRBV30, the J call TRBJ1-5, with 8 bases that match TRBD1. V lost 1 base, J lost 4 bases, and 0 bases stayed unmatched. CDR3 size: 13 residues. In germline, CDR1 is GTSNPN, CDR2 SVGIG (reference sequence). Full variable domain (outside the CDR3, taken from reference TRBV30 and TRBJ1-5): SQTIHQWPATLVQPVGSPLSLECTVEGTSNPNLYWYRQAAGRGLQLLFYSVGIGQISSEVPQNLSASRPQDRQFILSSKKLLLSDSGFYLCAWSGQGNQPQHFGDGTRLSIL.

The chain uses TRBV29-1 and TRBJ1-2, with TRBD1 as a possible D gene (6 bases). V was pared by 2 bases and J by 6 bases, with 13 bases between. The CDR3 contains 13 residues. CDR1 and CDR2 (germline): SQVTM, ANQGSEA. In DNA form, the CDR3 reads TGCAGCGTTGAATCTGGGGGCAGGGATGGCTACACCTTC. Protein product: CSVESGGRDGYTF.

The chain uses TRBV2 and TRBJ2-2; 9 bases line up with TRBD1. Losses at the gene ends were 8 bases for V and 4 bases for J; bases not matched to a gene: 5. The germline V gene encodes CDR1 SNHLY and CDR2 FYNNEI. The CDR3 spans 14 residues. The CDR3: CASSQDRGTGELFF. DNA of the CDR3: TGTGCCAGCTCCCAGGACAGGGGCACCGGGGAGCTGTTTTTT. Full variable domain (rest looked up from reference TRBV2 and TRBJ2-2): EPEVTQTPSHQVTQMGQEVILRCVPISNHLYFYWYRQILGQKVEFLVSFYNNEISEKSEIFDDQFSVERPDGSNFTLKIRSTKLEDSAMYFCASSQDRGTGELFFGEGSRLTVL.

This clone was seen once. The rearrangement uses TRBV5-6 and TRBJ1-4; TRBD1 is a possible D gene (6 bases). This CDR3 has 14 amino acids. Germline CDR1 reads SGHDT; CDR2 reads YYEEEE. With 3 bases removed from V and 8 bases from J, the gap between germline ends came to 14 bases. Here the CDR3 reads CASSYGQTGEKLFF. DNA of the CDR3: TGTGCCAGCAGCTATGGACAGACGGGAGAAAAACTGTTTTTT.

This clone was observed a single time. The CDR3 sequence: CASSEGQAETEKLFF. The CDR3 DNA reads as TGTGCCAGCAGTGAGGGACAGGCCGAAACTGAAAAACTGTTTTTT. The chain joins TRBV2 to TRBJ1-4, with TRBD1 identical over 8 bases. Germline V lookup: CDR1 SNHLY, CDR2 FYNNEI. Trimming at V came to 3 bases and at J to 7 bases, leaving 7 bases not matched to a gene. The CDR3 extends over 15 amino acids.

This clone was recorded once. The chain's CDR3 is CASSATWGQTRWRIQETQYF. CDR3 in DNA: TGTGCCAGCAGCGCCACCTGGGGACAGACAAGGTGGCGGATCCAAGAGACCCAGTACTTC. The chain combines TRBV2 with TRBJ2-5; TRBD1 matches at 7 bases. The ends lost 6 bases at V and 1 base at J; junction bases unmatched: 23. This CDR3 region has 20 residues. Germline V gene lookup returns CDR1 SNHLY and CDR2 FYNNEI.

For this clone: One end of the junction is discordant with germline, which a read error may explain. The gene calls are TRBV7-7 and TRBJ2-5; 11 bases fit TRBD2. The CDR3 sequence is 16 residues long. Germline V gene lookup returns CDR1 SSHAT and CDR2 FNYEAQ (reference sequence). The CDR3 sequence is CASSLGVAGGQETQYF. The CDR3 DNA sequence: TGTGCTAGCAGCTTAGGAGTAGCGGGGGGGCAAGAGACCCAGTACTTC. Looking up the rest from reference TRBV7-7 and TRBJ2-5 gives the full variable domain: GAGVSQSPRYKVTKRGQDVTLRCDPISSHATLYWYQQALGQGPEFLTYFNYEAQPDKSGLPSDRFSAERPEGSISTLTIQRTEQRDSAMYRCASSLGVAGGQETQYFGPGTRLLVL.

The chain is built from TRBV11-2 and TRBJ1-1; 8 positions agree with TRBD1. The CDR3 sequence is 15 residues long. Germline V gene sequence: CDR1 SGHAT, CDR2 FQNNGV. Trimming removed 5 bases from V and 3 bases from J; junction bases left unmatched: 8. This chain's CDR3 is CASSPGTGWDTEAFF. CDR3 sequence (DNA): TGTGCCAGCAGCCCCGGGACAGGCTGGGACACTGAAGCTTTCTTT.

A word on this clone: Compared with germline, one end of the junction differs, possibly owing to a read error. V is TRBV30 and J is TRBJ1-5, with D unclear. The CDR3 runs 14 residues. Looked up from germline, CDR1 is GTSNPN and CDR2 is SVGIG (reference sequence). The CDR3: CAWSLDGLNQLQHF. CDR3 nucleotides: TGTGCCTGGAGTTTAGACGGACTCAATCAGCTCCAGCATTTT. The full variable domain, in which reference TRBV30 and TRBJ1-5 provide the parts outside the CDR3, is SQTIHQWPATLVQPVGSPLSLECTVEGTSNPNLYWYRQAAGRGLQLLFYSVGIGQISSEVPQNLSASRPQDRQFILSSKKLLLSDSGFYLCAWSLDGLNQLQHFGDGTRLSIL.

The chain links TRBV18 to TRBJ1-4, with a weak D call TRBD1 (6 bases). The CDR3 is 14 residues long. V was shortened by 2 bases and J by 3 bases, with 7 bases between the two germline ends. The germline V gene has CDR1 KGHSH and CDR2 LQKENI. CDR3 residues: CASSPEGANEKLFF. CDR3 coding DNA: TGTGCCAGCTCACCAGAGGGGGCTAATGAAAAACTGTTTTTT.

This chain uses TRBV6-5 with TRBJ1-2, with 10 bases aligning to TRBD1. Germline lookup yields CDR1 MNHEY and CDR2 SVGAGI. V was pared by 2 bases and J by 5 bases, with 5 bases of the junction left unmatched. The length of the CDR3 is 15 residues. The CDR3 loop is CASSYHGTGAYGYTF. For the CDR3, the DNA is TGTGCCAGCAGTTACCACGGGACAGGGGCGTATGGCTACACCTTC.

The chain combines TRBV6-4 with TRBJ1-6; D call uncertain. The V end was cut by 0 bases, the J end by 10 bases, with 13 bases between. Germline values: CDR1 MRHNA, CDR2 SNTAGT. This CDR3 has 15 residues. In nucleotides, the CDR3 is TGTGCCAGCAGTGACTCAGGGAGGGCTGGGTCACCCCTCCACTTT. It translates to CASSDSGRAGSPLHF.

The rearrangement links TRBV4-1 to TRBJ1-2; a weak D match, TRBD1 (5 bases). The CDR3 is made up of 18 amino acids. The V gene lost 0 bases and the J gene lost 0 bases, with 17 bases spanning the gap. Germline V CDR1 and CDR2: MGHRA, YSYEKL. This CDR3 reads CASSQEWAQVGPNYGYTF. The CDR3 DNA reads as TGCGCCAGCAGCCAAGAATGGGCACAGGTCGGCCCTAACTATGGCTACACCTTC.

The chain recombines TRBV28 with TRBJ1-2, with a possible D match to TRBD1 (6 bases). The CDR3 covers 15 residues. CDR1 MDHEN and CDR2 SYDVKM come from the germline V gene. Trimming pared 3 bases from V and 2 bases from J, leaving 13 bases between. Here the CDR3 reads CASSLYRESNYGYTF. CDR3 nucleotides: TGTGCCAGCAGTTTGTACAGGGAAAGCAACTATGGCTACACCTTC.

This sequence joins TRBV5-1 and TRBJ2-5; a possible D gene is TRBD1 (6 bases). The germline V gene has CDR1 SGHRS and CDR2 YFSETQ. The CDR3 runs 13 residues. V was clipped by 2 bases and J by 5 bases, with 10 bases between them. For the CDR3, the DNA is TGCGCCAGCAGCTTACAGGGAGCCGAGACCCAGTACTTC. As protein: CASSLQGAETQYF.

This rearrangement joins TRBV9 to TRBJ2-1, with TRBD1 matching over 9 bases. J gave up 3 bases and V 3 bases, and 1 base lay outside the gene matches. The CDR3 is 14 amino acids. Germline-derived CDR1 and CDR2 are SGDLS and YYNGEE. CDR3 region: CASSGQGGYNEQFF. In nucleotides, the CDR3 is TGTGCCAGCAGCGGACAGGGGGGCTACAATGAGCAGTTCTTC. The whole variable domain, remainder taken from reference TRBV9 and TRBJ2-1, is DSGVTQTPKHLITATGQRVTLRCSPRSGDLSVYWYQQSLDQGLQFLIQYYNGEERAKGNILERFSAQQFPDLHSELNLSSLELGDSALYFCASSGQGGYNEQFFGPGTRLTVL.

The rearrangement links TRBV5-1 to TRBJ2-7, with 8 bases that match TRBD1. Trimming removed 4 bases from V and 6 bases from J; junction bases left unmatched: 9. Germline V lookup: CDR1 SGHRS, CDR2 YFSETQ. The CDR3 extends over 14 amino acids. The CDR3 DNA reads TGCGCCAGCAGCATCGGGGGACAGGTCGGCGAGCAGTACTTC. This translates into CASSIGGQVGEQYF.

This clone was detected only a few times. The chain has TRBV7-9 and TRBJ1-6; D gene uncertain. Germline CDR1 reads SEHNR; CDR2 reads FQNEAQ (reference sequence). This CDR3 has 15 amino acids. Trimming left V 1 base short and J 9 bases short, with 13 bases between. The CDR3 DNA sequence: TGTGCCAGCAGCTTAGTCCGCTCCACTGGTTCACCCCTCCACTTT. It yields the protein CASSLVRSTGSPLHF.

This chain joins TRBV5-1 and TRBJ1-1; D gene ambiguous. Germline assignment: CDR1 SGHRS and CDR2 YFSETQ. The length of the CDR3 is 13 residues. Trimming stripped 1 base from V and 7 bases from J, with 11 bases between. This chain's CDR3 is CASSLTPRFEAFF. CDR3 nucleotides: TGCGCCAGCAGCTTGACCCCGCGGTTTGAAGCTTTCTTT.

The rearrangement uses TRBV14 and TRBJ1-1; D call uncertain. Germline CDR1 reads SGHDN; CDR2 reads FVKESK. This CDR3 is 13 amino acids long. V shed 6 bases and J shed 1 base, with 9 bases lying between them. The CDR3 region has the DNA TGTGCCAGCAGGTATAGTCCGAACACTGAAGCTTTCTTT. Amino acid sequence: CASRYSPNTEAFF.

The CDR3: CASSLGQGRNIQYF. The CDR3 nucleotides read TGTGCCAGCAGCTTAGGACAGGGAAGGAACATTCAGTACTTC. The chain links TRBV7-2 to TRBJ2-4; TRBD1 matches 7 bases. V lost 1 base to trimming and J lost 7 bases; unmatched junction nucleotides: 4. Looked up from germline, CDR1 is SGHTA and CDR2 is FQGNSA. This CDR3 region has 14 residues.

This clone came up once. The rearrangement joins TRBV30 to TRBJ1-4, with D unclear. CDR1 and CDR2 from the germline V gene are GTSNPN and SVGIG (reference sequence). V was cut by 3 bases and J by 7 bases, with 9 bases left in between. This CDR3 spans 12 amino acids. This CDR3 is CAWSSSPEKLFF. CDR3 bases: TGTGCCTGGAGCAGTTCGCCTGAAAAACTGTTTTTT.

The chain links TRBV7-2 to TRBJ1-6; 7 bases are a match to TRBD1. Germline V gene sequence: CDR1 SGHTA, CDR2 FQGNSA. V shed 5 bases, J shed 10 bases, and the junction held 14 bases outside the gene matches. The CDR3 totals 16 residues. The chain's CDR3 is CASSPRQGSVGSPLHF. The CDR3 DNA reads TGTGCCAGCAGCCCGCGACAGGGAAGTGTGGGGTCACCCCTCCACTTT. The complete variable domain, with remaining parts taken from reference TRBV7-2 and TRBJ1-6, reads GAGVSQSPSNKVTEKGKDVELRCDPISGHTALYWYRQSLGQGLEFLIYFQGNSAPDKSGLPSDRFSAERTGGSVSTLTIQRTQQEDSAVYLCASSPRQGSVGSPLHFGNGTRLTVT.

The V gene is TRBV5-1, the J gene TRBJ2-7, with TRBD2 identical over 12 bases. This CDR3 comprises 17 residues. J lost 3 bases, V lost 5 bases, and 12 bases had no gene match. Germline CDR1 is SGHRS and CDR2 is YFSETQ. CDR3 in amino acids: CASRLTGTSGQGYEQYF. The CDR3 coding sequence is TGCGCCAGCAGATTGACCGGGACTAGCGGGCAAGGCTACGAGCAGTACTTC.

This clone was observed once. V and J are TRBV11-2 and TRBJ2-1; the match to TRBD2 covers 11 bases. The CDR3 totals 16 residues. Per germline, CDR1 SGHAT and CDR2 FQNNGV. V lost 3 bases, J lost 5 bases, and 6 bases stayed unmatched. CDR3 sequence: CASSFSSGGADNEQFF. CDR3 in DNA: TGTGCCAGCAGCTTCAGTAGCGGGGGGGCCGACAATGAGCAGTTCTTC.

The rearrangement uses TRBV18 and TRBJ2-2; 9 nucleotides line up with TRBD1. Per germline, CDR1 KGHSH and CDR2 LQKENI. The CDR3 extends over 15 amino acids. The junction had 3 bases not matched to a gene; V was cut back by 6 bases and J by 1 base. The chain's CDR3 is CASSPGQGNTGELFF. The CDR3 coding sequence is TGTGCCAGCTCCCCGGGACAGGGGAACACCGGGGAGCTGTTTTTT.